Listed here are 23 T cell receptor beta chains from one sample, sequenced in a study of cytomegalovirus exposure and HLA in healthy donors. PCR primers comprised 60 Vbeta and 13 Jbeta primers. Repertoires were generated with immunoSEQ multiplex PCR, while TCRdb's copy carries only in-frame clones and drops some. In the table there are 120,000 to 150,000 clones, about 72% of which are singletons. The sequenced sample consisted of PBMCs. These TCRs come from a man between 35 and 55 years old in good health and CMV-seronegative.

This chain joins TRBV27 and TRBJ1-2; D remains ambiguous. The CDR3 runs 14 residues. Germline V gives CDR1 MNHEY, CDR2 SMNVEV (reference sequence). V was shortened by 2 bases and J by 4 bases, with 11 bases between the two germline ends. CDR3 in amino acids: CASSLHGGGYGYTF. The CDR3, as DNA: TGTGCCAGCAGTTTACACGGCGGTGGCTATGGCTACACCTTC.

This clone has a handful of counts. The chain is built from TRBV18 and TRBJ2-7; tentatively, D is TRBD1 (6 bases). The V end lost 4 bases, the J end lost 0 bases, and 10 bases lay between the germline ends. Germline values: CDR1 KGHSH, CDR2 LQKENI. This CDR3 has 14 residues. CDR3: CASSRGQSSYEQYF. The CDR3 region has the DNA TGTGCCAGCTCACGAGGACAGAGCTCCTACGAGCAGTACTTC.

In this sample, this clone turned up a few times. V and J are TRBV29-1 and TRBJ2-1, with 9 bases that match TRBD2. CDR1 is SQVTM and CDR2 is ANQGSEA in the germline V gene. This CDR3 contains 13 residues. Trimming cost V 4 bases and J 9 bases; bases outside gene matches: 7. This CDR3 is CSVVGGGAREQFF. CDR3 sequence (DNA): TGCAGCGTTGTGGGCGGGGGGGCCCGTGAGCAGTTCTTC.

The rearrangement links TRBV12-5 to TRBJ2-3; TRBD2 matches at 7 bases. From germline, CDR1 is LGHNT and CDR2 FRNRAP. The CDR3 spans 14 residues. V was pared by 8 bases and J by 0 bases, with 5 bases of the junction left unmatched. In DNA form, the CDR3 reads TGTGCTAGTACGGGAGGTTTTAGCACAGATACGCAGTATTTT. Translated, it gives CASTGGFSTDTQYF.

This clone occurred a few times. The chain employs TRBV5-6 and TRBJ1-3, with a weak D call TRBD1 (5 bases). V lost 4 bases and J 0 bases, leaving 17 bases between the germline ends. Germline assignment: CDR1 SGHDT and CDR2 YYEEEE. CDR3 size: 17 residues. The CDR3 DNA sequence: TGTGCCAGCAGCCTCGGCCCACAGGTGCCCTCTGGAAACACCATATATTTT. Translated: CASSLGPQVPSGNTIYF. The variable domain in full, completed from reference TRBV5-6 and TRBJ1-3, reads DAGVTQSPTHLIKTRGQQVTLRCSPKSGHDTVSWYQQALGQGPQFIFQYYEEEERQRGNFPDRFSGHQFPNYSSELNVNALLLGDSALYLCASSLGPQVPSGNTIYFGEGSWLTVV.

The genes are TRBV6-5 and TRBJ2-1; TRBD2 matches 9 bases. The V segment lost 5 bases and the J segment 9 bases; nucleotides outside the gene matches: 8. This CDR3 has 14 residues. The germline V gene encodes CDR1 MNHEY and CDR2 SVGAGI. CDR3 region: CASSGRGGRREQFF. The CDR3 coding sequence is TGTGCCAGCAGTGGGCGGGGGGGCCGTCGTGAGCAGTTCTTC.

On this clone itself: Mismatch with germline at one junction end may stem from a read error. The V and J genes are TRBV2 and TRBJ1-5; 7 nucleotides line up with TRBD1. This CDR3 is built from 13 residues. The germline gives CDR1 SNHLY, CDR2 FYNNEI. The DNA for the CDR3 is TGTGCCACCATGAGGGGGCTCGATCAGCCCCAGAATTTT. Protein: CATMRGLDQPQNF.

Only one count was recorded for this clone. This rearrangement joins TRBV6-5 to TRBJ2-2; the D gene is possibly TRBD1 (5 bases). This CDR3 has 13 residues. Per the germline V gene, CDR1 is MNHEY and CDR2 is SVGAGI. The V end was cut by 7 bases, the J end by 5 bases, with 11 bases between. The CDR3 sequence is CASNWGETGELFF. The CDR3 DNA is TGTGCCAGCAATTGGGGCGAAACCGGGGAGCTGTTTTTT.

A single count supports this clone. The chain joins TRBV18 to TRBJ1-4; D remains ambiguous. The CDR3 extends over 16 amino acids. Deletions cut 6 bases from V and 3 bases from J, with 17 bases between. CDR1 KGHSH and CDR2 LQKENI come from the germline V gene. The CDR3 DNA reads as TGTGCCAGCTCCCGTACACCACCCAGTTCTAATGAAAAACTGTTTTTT. Its protein product is CASSRTPPSSNEKLFF. Combining the CDR3 with reference TRBV18 and TRBJ1-4 gives the whole variable domain NAGVMQNPRHLVRRRGQEARLRCSPMKGHSHVYWYRQLPEEGLKFMVYLQKENIIDESGMPKERFSAEFPKEGPSILRIQQVVRGDSAAYFCASSRTPPSSNEKLFFGSGTQLSVL.

This chain links TRBV5-1 with TRBJ1-1; D uncertain. The germline CDR1 and CDR2 sequences are SGHRS and YFSETQ. The CDR3 is made up of 14 amino acids. Deletions cut 0 bases from V and 4 bases from J, with 10 bases between. The CDR3 region has the DNA TGCGCCAGCAGCTTGGAGAGGAAAAGCACTGAAGCTTTCTTT. Translated, it gives CASSLERKSTEAFF. The variable domain in full, completed from reference TRBV5-1 and TRBJ1-1, reads KAGVTQTPRYLIKTRGQQVTLSCSPISGHRSVSWYQQTPGQGLQFLFEYFSETQRNKGNFPGRFSGRQFSNSRSEMNVSTLELGDSALYLCASSLERKSTEAFFGQGTRLTVV.

This clone was recorded a few times. The rearrangement uses TRBV5-6 and TRBJ2-2; D gene unclear. This CDR3 is 14 amino acids long. V lost 2 bases and J 4 bases, leaving 9 bases between the germline ends. The germline V gene encodes CDR1 SGHDT and CDR2 YYEEEE. CDR3 DNA sequence: TGTGCCAGCAGCTTACTAATGGTCACCGGGGAGCTGTTTTTT. Residues: CASSLLMVTGELFF.

This clone was detected only a few times. The chain couples TRBV19 to TRBJ2-1; TRBD1 matches 12 bases. Germline CDR1 and CDR2: LNHDA and SQIVND (reference sequence). The CDR3 covers 15 residues. Trimming took 5 bases from V and 8 from J; bases not matched to a gene: 7. The CDR3 here is CASSRGTGGWDEQFF. The DNA of the CDR3 is TGTGCCAGTAGTCGCGGGACAGGGGGCTGGGATGAGCAGTTCTTC.

The CDR3 nucleotides are TGTGCCATCAGTGAGTCGCTCAGGGAGCAGTACTTC. This gives the protein CAISESLREQYF. The chain combines TRBV10-3 with TRBJ2-7; D not certain. The CDR3 loop spans 12 amino acids. V lost 0 bases and J 7 bases, leaving 7 bases between the germline ends. Germline values: CDR1 ENHRY, CDR2 SYGVKD.

The chain links TRBV27 to TRBJ1-1; TRBD1 agrees at 9 bases. This CDR3 region has 14 residues. V shed 4 bases and J 6 bases; nucleotides not matched to a gene: 6. The V gene's germline CDR1 is MNHEY and CDR2 SMNVEV (reference sequence). CDR3 nucleotide sequence: TGTGCCAGCAGTTACAGGGGGCCCGAGTCTGAAGCTTTCTTT. This encodes CASSYRGPESEAFF.

This chain joins TRBV4-1 and TRBJ1-2, with 7 positions matching TRBD1. V trimming: 5 bases; J trimming: 3 bases; junction bases outside the gene matches: 6. CDR3 length: 14 residues. CDR1 is MGHRA and CDR2 is YSYEKL in the germline V gene. CDR3 protein: CASSAPGQHYGYTF. For the CDR3, the DNA is TGCGCCAGCAGCGCTCCGGGACAGCACTATGGCTACACCTTC.

The V and J genes are TRBV10-2 and TRBJ1-2, with no clear D. CDR1 and CDR2 from the germline V gene are WSHSY and SAAADI. The V gene lost 5 bases and the J gene lost 0 bases, with 7 bases spanning the gap. The CDR3 is 13 residues long. The CDR3 reads CASSSNPNYGYTF. CDR3 DNA sequence: TGCGCCAGCAGTTCTAACCCTAACTATGGCTACACCTTC.

The chain uses TRBV5-4 and TRBJ1-4; the match to TRBD1 covers 9 bases. Germline CDR1 and CDR2: SGHNT and YYREEE (reference sequence). Trimming removed 0 bases from V and 5 bases from J; junction bases left unmatched: 2. The CDR3 loop spans 15 amino acids. The CDR3 here is CASSLDRGQNEKLFF. In DNA, the CDR3 is TGTGCCAGCAGCTTGGACAGGGGGCAAAATGAAAAACTGTTTTTT.

The chain has TRBV7-2 and TRBJ1-5; no clear D gene. The CDR3 is made up of 12 amino acids. Germline CDR1 is SGHTA and CDR2 is FQGNSA. V was trimmed by 5 bases and J by 6 bases, leaving 8 bases between them. DNA of the CDR3: TGTGCCAGCAGCAAAACGGGTCAGCCCCAGCATTTT. Encoded protein: CASSKTGQPQHF.

This rearrangement joins TRBV21-1 to TRBJ2-7; the table's D call, TRBD2, has no DNA check behind it. TRBV21-1 is classified as a pseudogene. This CDR3 has 18 residues. CDR3 nucleotides: TGTGCCAGCAGCAAAGAATCAAGACGGACTGGAGAGGCCTACGAGCAGTACTTC. It is translated as CASSKESRRTGEAYEQYF.

The sample holds a few counts of this clone. J is TRBJ1-5 and V is TRBV6-1; D uncertain. This CDR3 is built from 13 residues. Germline-derived CDR1 and CDR2 are MNHNS and SASEGT. V lost 0 bases, J lost 5 bases, and 5 bases lay in between. The CDR3 DNA reads as TGTGCCAGCAGTGAAGCGGCTTATCAGCCCCAGCATTTT. This gives the protein CASSEAAYQPQHF.

The chain is built from TRBV2 and TRBJ2-7; tentative D call: TRBD2 (6 bases). The CDR3 runs 13 residues. The germline gives CDR1 SNHLY, CDR2 FYNNEI. V lost 7 bases and J lost 2, with 12 bases in between. CDR3 region: CASTGTATYEQYF. Written as DNA, the CDR3 is TGTGCCAGCACCGGGACTGCAACCTACGAGCAGTACTTC.

V is TRBV9 and J is TRBJ2-7; 9 bases are a match to TRBD1. The V segment lost 4 bases and the J segment 9 bases; nucleotides outside the gene matches: 11. Per the germline V gene, CDR1 is SGDLS and CDR2 is YYNGEE. The CDR3 extends over 14 amino acids. CDR3 region: CASSPRPGTGMQYF. The CDR3 nucleotides are TGTGCCAGCAGCCCCCGTCCCGGGACAGGGATGCAGTACTTC.

The chain uses TRBV19 and TRBJ1-1; maybe TRBD1 (5 bases). CDR1 is LNHDA and CDR2 is SQIVND in the germline V gene (reference sequence). This CDR3 is built from 12 residues. The ends were cut back, 8 bases at V and 7 bases at J, with 14 bases in the middle. The CDR3 DNA follows: TGTGCCAGTGGCAGAGACAGCCGTGAAGCTTTCTTT. Amino acid sequence: CASGRDSREAFF.